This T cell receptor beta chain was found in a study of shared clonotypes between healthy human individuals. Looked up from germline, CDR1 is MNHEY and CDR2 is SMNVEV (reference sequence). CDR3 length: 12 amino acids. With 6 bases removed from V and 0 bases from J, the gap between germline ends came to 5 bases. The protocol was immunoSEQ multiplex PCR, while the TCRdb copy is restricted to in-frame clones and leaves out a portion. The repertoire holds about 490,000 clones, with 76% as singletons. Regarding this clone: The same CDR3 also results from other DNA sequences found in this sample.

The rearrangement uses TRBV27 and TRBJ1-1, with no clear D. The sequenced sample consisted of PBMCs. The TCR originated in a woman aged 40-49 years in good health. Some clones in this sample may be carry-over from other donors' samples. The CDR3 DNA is TGTGCCAGCAGCACCCTGAACACTGAAGCTTTCTTT. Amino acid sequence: CASSTLNTEAFF.